This TCR beta chain was captured in a study of PD-1 blockade in mismatch repair-deficient tumors. Study-level background: All were previously treated, progressing patients with 11 to 13 mismatch repair-deficient cancer types.

Findings of the study overall: Rapid post-treatment expansion, then contraction, generally preceding radiologic response, marked tumor-resident clones.

A few pembrolizumab responders had their TCRs sequenced. Germline CDR1 is SGHTA and CDR2 is FQGNSA. V lost 5 bases and J lost 6; bases outside the gene matches: 8. This CDR3 comprises 15 residues. A word on this clone: Its target is unknown.

TCRdb's copy holds only in-frame clones and misses some; the assay was immunoSEQ multiplex PCR. Here the sample spans under 95,000 clones, roughly 80% being singletons. This sequence was found in an adult with mismatch repair-deficient cancer. The sample was peripheral blood, taken 44 weeks after starting pembrolizumab. This rearrangement joins TRBV7-2 to TRBJ2-1; 9 bases line up with TRBD2. CDR3 in amino acids: CASSRSGSTSNEQFF. CDR3 coding DNA: TGTGCCAGCAGCCGTAGCGGGAGTACAAGCAATGAGCAGTTCTTC.